The clone carrying this T cell receptor (beta chain) is a singleton in its sample. There are 16 residues in the CDR3. CDR1 is SGDLS and CDR2 is YYNGEE in the germline V gene. V shed 0 bases and J 2 bases; nucleotides not matched to a gene: 2. Original handling: Amplifying reference gene primers gave estimates of nucleated cell counts. TCRdb's table, derived via immunoSEQ multiplex PCR, lists solely in-frame clones and lacks some. V, J and clone size derive from that table, while D and trimming were established from the DNA sequence. The table lists around 150,000 clones, roughly 91% of them singletons. The sample belongs to a study of blood T cell repertoires in COVID-19. Background on the study: Sources were T cells, B-cell-depleted T cells, or PBMCs; the material itself was cDNA or gDNA.

Sample: peripheral blood. This chain links TRBV9 with TRBJ2-2, with 9 bases lining up with TRBD2. This receptor was taken from a woman between 50 and 59 years old with acute or convalescent COVID-19. The CDR3 sequence is CASSVGTSVNTGELFF. The CDR3 DNA reads TGTGCCAGCAGCGTAGGGACTAGCGTTAACACCGGGGAGCTGTTTTTT.